The 9 T cell receptor beta chains reported below all come from one sample, sequenced in a study of T cells in Graves' hyperthyroidism and ophthalmopathy. Amplified regions were TCR beta CDR3 sequences from RNA transcripts. Primed by the HTBI set, a first-round RT-PCR was run on the TCR CDR3. TCRdb independently ran MiXCR on the multiplex PCR reads; one entry per CDR3 protein. The sample has around 400,000 distinct CDR3 sequences, 15% to 17% seen once. The source material was blood. The receptors here all came from a woman aged 18-29 years with Graves' hyperthyroidism that later progressed to Graves' ophthalmopathy.

This clonotype occurred many times. V gene TRBV20-1 combines with J gene TRBJ2-7; 8 nucleotides agree with TRBD2. V shed 6 bases and J 7 bases; nucleotides not matched to a gene: 17. The CDR3 extends over 15 amino acids. Per germline, CDR1 DFQATT and CDR2 SNEGSKA (reference sequence). The CDR3 loop is CSAPPWTSPSGEQYF. The CDR3 DNA reads as TGCAGTGCCCCTCCTTGGACTAGCCCCTCAGGGGAGCAGTACTTC.

This clonotype has a count of ten or more. The gene calls are TRBV19 and TRBJ2-1, with TRBD1 matching over 8 bases. Trimming cost V 5 bases and J 8 bases; bases outside gene matches: 8. The CDR3 extends over 14 amino acids. Germline lookup yields CDR1 LNHDA and CDR2 SQIVND (reference sequence). Here the CDR3 reads CASSLTGGVYEQFF. The CDR3 DNA reads TGTGCCAGTAGTCTAACAGGGGGAGTCTATGAGCAGTTCTTC.

The sample holds many counts of this clonotype. This rearrangement joins TRBV7-9 to TRBJ2-5; 14 positions agree with TRBD2. The CDR3 extends over 16 amino acids. V lost 5 bases and J lost 4; bases outside the gene matches: 6. CDR1 is SEHNR, CDR2 FQNEAQ, per germline (reference sequence). The CDR3 region has the DNA TGTGCCAGCAGCACCCCGGGACTAGCGGGAGTAGAGACCCAGTACTTC. It yields the protein CASSTPGLAGVETQYF.

This CDR3 is CATHRGVGGRNEKLFF. The CDR3 DNA reads TGTGCCACCCACCGGGGGGTGGGGGGCAGGAATGAAAAACTGTTTTTT. V usage is TRBV6-1 and J usage is TRBJ1-4, with D maybe TRBD1 (6 bases). The V end lost 10 bases, the J end lost 5 bases, and 23 bases lay between the germline ends. This CDR3 has 16 residues. CDR1 is MNHNS, CDR2 SASEGT, per germline.

This clonotype was found many times. This chain joins TRBV10-3 and TRBJ2-5; no clear D. Trimming took off 0 bases at V and 4 bases at J, with 15 bases between the two ends. Germline CDR1 reads ENHRY; CDR2 reads SYGVKD. This CDR3 spans 16 amino acids. This CDR3 reads CAISESKLLSPETQYF. The CDR3 DNA sequence: TGTGCCATCAGTGAGTCGAAACTCCTCTCCCCAGAGACCCAGTACTTC.

This clonotype was observed at least ten times. V is TRBV6-1 and J is TRBJ2-2; 9 nucleotides align to TRBD1. CDR3 length equals 16 residues. The J segment lost 1 base and the V segment lost 7 bases, leaving 7 bases of the junction unmatched. Germline V CDR1 and CDR2: MNHNS, SASEGT. The DNA of the CDR3 is TGTGCCAGCAACAAGGGGACAGGGATGAACACCGGGGAGCTGTTTTTT. It is translated as CASNKGTGMNTGELFF.

This clonotype was found a few times. The chain carries TRBV30 and TRBJ1-2; D call uncertain. Germline CDR1 and CDR2: GTSNPN and SVGIG (reference sequence). This CDR3 is 14 amino acids long. The V end was cut by 1 base, the J end by 5 bases, with 14 bases between. CDR3 sequence (DNA): TGTGCCTGGAGTGGGAGGGCGGGAGTTTATGGCTACACCTTC. As protein: CAWSGRAGVYGYTF.

This clonotype was observed a few times. V is TRBV25-1 and J is TRBJ2-7; 8 nucleotides match TRBD2. The CDR3 consists of 16 residues. Looked up from germline, CDR1 is MGHDK and CDR2 is SYGVNS. With V trimmed by 4 bases and J by 3 bases, 11 bases remained unmatched. CDR3 nucleotides: TGTGCCAGCAGTGGATTGAAACGGGAGGGGTTCTACGAGCAGTACTTC. Its translation is CASSGLKREGFYEQYF.

About this clonotype itself: Possible read error: a much larger clone is one base away. The chain has TRBV28 and TRBJ2-3; D is uncertain. The end of the DNA aligns better with TRBJ1-5, so the J call may be wrong. Germline V CDR1 and CDR2: MDHEN, SYDVKM. This CDR3 has 15 amino acids. The CDR3 DNA reads TGTGCCAGCACTGCAGCCGGGAAGGTCACAGATACGCAGCATTTT. Translating gives CASTAAGKVTDTQHF.